The sequence of this T cell receptor (beta chain) was determined in a study of T-cell memory formation after mild COVID-19. This clonotype was seen repeatedly, ten times or more. Each CDR3 protein gets one entry after TCRdb re-called the 5' RACE reads with MiXCR. The table records a few hundred thousand distinct CDR3 sequences, 15% to 20% of them present only once. The V segment lost 2 bases and the J segment 11 bases; nucleotides outside the gene matches: 7. The germline V gene has CDR1 LNHDA and CDR2 SQIVND (reference sequence). The CDR3 is 13 amino acids. The J gene is TRBJ1-1, the V gene TRBV19; 8 nucleotides line up with TRBD1. The sample comprised PBMCs or a T cell subset sorted from them (not recorded which). The receptor was derived from a man aged 18 to 30 who had mild COVID-19 (a few samples of this study predate the infection). Cell type and time point are not known. The CDR3 DNA is TGTGCCAGTAGTATATCCGGGACAGGAGGCGCTTTCTTT. It yields the protein CASSISGTGGAFF. The full variable domain, with the rest looked up from reference TRBV19 and TRBJ1-1, is DGGITQSPKYLFRKEGQNVTLSCEQNLNHDAMYWYRQDPGQGLRLIYYSQIVNDFQKGDIAEGYSVSREKKESFPLTVTSAQKNPTAFYLCASSISGTGGAFFGQGTRLTVV.